This note documents a single T cell receptor (beta chain) sequence. Sequencing was performed with immunoSEQ multiplex PCR; in TCRdb, only in-frame clones are kept and a portion is missing. The repertoire holds roughly 140,000 clones, 87% seen once, with around 13% in the top ten. This sample is part of a study of radiation and T cells in renal cell carcinoma. Study summary: Nephrectomy followed 15 Gy stereotactic body radiation by 4 weeks.

Specified time point: blood 2 weeks post-SBRT. The treatment here: 15 Gy SBRT to primary tumor, nephrectomy 4 weeks later. This renal cell carcinoma was of the clear cell type. V lost 7 bases and J lost 6, with 18 bases in between. Germline V lookup: CDR1 MNHEY, CDR2 SVGAGI. The CDR3 has 14 amino acids. This rearrangement joins TRBV6-5 to TRBJ1-2; a weak D match, TRBD1 (6 bases). The clonotype comes from a woman between 50 and 59 years old with renal cell carcinoma. This specimen was blood, taken from a patient whose treatment included radiotherapy and nephrectomy. The CDR3 sequence: CASKGGIGRDGYTF. The CDR3 nucleotides read TGTGCCAGCAAAGGGGGTATAGGTAGAGATGGCTACACCTTC.